This T cell receptor beta chain was recovered during a study of T-cell memory formation after mild COVID-19. Findings of the study overall: Pre-infection memory showed some responding clones, and this suggested that cross-reactive memory joined. Balance between CD4 and CD8 was seen in clones contracting day 15 to 85, and a CD4+ lean was seen in later expanders.

In the case of this clonotype: Its specificity is not known.

After 5'RACE with constant-segment primers, TCR alpha and TCR beta cDNA libraries carrying sample barcodes and UMIs were obtained. TCRdb fed the 5' RACE reads into MiXCR, producing one record per CDR3 protein. There are about 150,000 distinct CDR3 sequences in the sample; almost 25% occur only once, and roughly 24% lies in the top ten. This CDR3 region has 13 residues. Germline V gene sequence: CDR1 SEHNR, CDR2 FQNEAQ (reference sequence). The V gene lost 4 bases and the J gene lost 5 bases, with 12 bases spanning the gap. The sequencing sample was made of PBMCs or a T cell subset sorted from them (not recorded which). This chain connects TRBV7-9 to TRBJ2-7; tentative D call: TRBD1 (6 bases). This TCR was sampled from an adult woman who had mild COVID-19 (a few samples of this study predate the infection). Cell type and time point are not known. The CDR3 bases are TGTGCCAGCAGCTCAGGACAGCGTGACGAGCAGTACTTC. Translated, it gives CASSSGQRDEQYF. Together with reference TRBV7-9 and TRBJ2-7, the CDR3 gives the full variable domain: DTGVSQNPRHKITKRGQNVTFRCDPISEHNRLYWYRQTLGQGPEFLTYFQNEAQLEKSRLLSDRFSAERPKGSFSTLEIQRTEQGDSAMYLCASSSGQRDEQYFGPGTRLTVT.